The 30 T cell receptor beta chains below were found in one sample sequenced in a study of blood T cell repertoires in COVID-19. The data were produced by immunoSEQ multiplex PCR, yet TCRdb's version contains in-frame clones alone and is incomplete. The sample has around 280,000 clones, nearly 90% seen once; the top ten hold around 1.7%. Material: PBMCs or T cells enriched from blood (not recorded which). Receptors were obtained from a woman aged 18-30 years with acute COVID-19.

J is TRBJ1-2 and V is TRBV30; the match to TRBD1 covers 9 bases. V dropped 5 bases and J dropped 8; count of bases not matched to a gene: 9. The CDR3 extends over 13 amino acids. The germline CDR1 and CDR2 sequences are GTSNPN and SVGIG (reference sequence). The CDR3 nucleotides are TGTGCCTGGCGGACTTGGGACAGGGTCGGCTACACCTTC. Amino acids: CAWRTWDRVGYTF.

The rearrangement uses TRBV12-3 or TRBV12-4 and TRBJ2-1, with D hard to call. CDR3 length equals 12 residues. Trimming cost V 6 bases and J 9 bases, with 12 bases left between them. Written as DNA, the CDR3 is TGTGCCAGCAGCGGCGTTCTAGTTGAGCAGTTCTTC. As protein: CASSGVLVEQFF.

The genes are TRBV4-1 and TRBJ2-7, with D tentatively TRBD2 (6 bases). The V gene's germline CDR1 is MGHRA and CDR2 YSYEKL. The CDR3 length is 14 residues. V was clipped by 3 bases and J by 3 bases, with 12 bases between them. The CDR3 DNA reads as TGCGCCAGCAGCCAGCCGGGACTTATCTACGAGCAGTACTTC. Its translation is CASSQPGLIYEQYF.

This rearrangement joins TRBV5-1 to TRBJ2-4, with 8 bases matching TRBD2. The germline V gene encodes CDR1 SGHRS and CDR2 YFSETQ. The CDR3 is 17 residues long. With V trimmed by 0 bases and J by 8 bases, 13 bases remained unmatched. The CDR3 nucleotides are TGCGCCAGCAGCTTGGTTTCAAGCGGGAGTATCGGGTACATTCAGTACTTC. This sequence encodes CASSLVSSGSIGYIQYF.

V is TRBV19 and J is TRBJ1-5, with 9 bases fitting TRBD1. V lost 3 bases, J lost 4 bases, and 10 bases stayed unmatched. Germline values: CDR1 LNHDA, CDR2 SQIVND (reference sequence). This CDR3 region has 17 residues. DNA of the CDR3: TGTGCCAGTAGTATTCGGGCTGACAGGGGGTATAATCAGCCCCAGCATTTT. This codes for CASSIRADRGYNQPQHF.

The V and J genes are TRBV12-3 or TRBV12-4 and TRBJ2-7; D perhaps matches TRBD1 (5 bases). V lost 3 bases to trimming and J lost 2 bases, with 8 bases between them. CDR3 length: 13 residues. Written as DNA, the CDR3 is TGTGCCAGCAGTTTTCGCAGGGCCTACGAGCAGTACTTC. Translation: CASSFRRAYEQYF.

V is TRBV11-2 and J is TRBJ2-7, with TRBD1 as a possible D gene (5 bases). The ends were cut back, 3 bases at V and 6 bases at J, with 15 bases in the middle. In germline, CDR1 is SGHAT, CDR2 FQNNGV. CDR3 length equals 14 residues. The CDR3 nucleotides read TGTGCCAGCAGCTTCGCAGGGATAAGGAGCGAGCAGTACTTC. Translating gives CASSFAGIRSEQYF.

The CDR3 DNA is TGCGCCAGCAGCGTGGACAGGGTGTCCCGGGATGCTTACTTC. Its protein product is CASSVDRVSRDAYF. The V and J genes are TRBV10-2 and TRBJ2-7; 8 bases are a match to TRBD1. Germline CDR1 and CDR2: WSHSY and SAAADI. CDR3 length equals 14 residues. J was trimmed by 13 bases and V by 6 bases; bases with no gene match: 17.

The gene calls are TRBV6-5 and TRBJ2-5, with TRBD1 identical over 11 bases. The CDR3 totals 16 residues. Germline CDR1 and CDR2: MNHEY and SVGAGI. V gave up 2 bases and J gave up 5 bases; unmatched junction bases: 7. CDR3 loop: CASSYEGTGGWETQYF. CDR3 coding DNA: TGTGCCAGCAGTTACGAGGGGACAGGGGGTTGGGAGACCCAGTACTTC.

The chain is built from TRBV19 and TRBJ2-3; D unclear. The CDR3 has 13 residues. The V end was cut by 6 bases, the J end by 1 base, with 8 bases between. The germline V gene has CDR1 LNHDA and CDR2 SQIVND (reference sequence). CDR3 in DNA: TGTGCCAGTAGCCCTAGACGCACAGATACGCAGTATTTT. The encoded protein is CASSPRRTDTQYF.

This chain uses TRBV11-2 with TRBJ2-1, with a weak D call TRBD2 (5 bases). Germline V CDR1 and CDR2: SGHAT, FQNNGV. The CDR3 consists of 13 residues. Trimming cost V 5 bases and J 8 bases, with 13 bases left between them. For the CDR3, the DNA is TGTGCCAGCAGCCCCTGGGCCGGGGATGAGCAGTTCTTC. As protein: CASSPWAGDEQFF. Based on the CDR3 plus reference TRBV11-2 and TRBJ2-1, the full variable domain is EAGVAQSPRYKIIEKRQSVAFWCNPISGHATLYWYQQILGQGPKLLIQFQNNGVVDDSQLPKDRFSAERLKGVDSTLKIQPAKLEDSAVYLCASSPWAGDEQFFGPGTRLTVL.

The J gene is TRBJ2-1, the V gene TRBV5-4; 7 bases align to TRBD1. Germline-derived CDR1 and CDR2 are SGHNT and YYREEE (reference sequence). V shed 4 bases, J shed 4 bases, and the junction held 2 bases outside the gene matches. The CDR3 runs to 13 residues. CDR3 region: CASSTTGYNEQFF. CDR3 coding DNA: TGTGCCAGCAGCACGACAGGGTACAATGAGCAGTTCTTC.

The V and J genes are TRBV4-2 and TRBJ2-3; TRBD2 is a possible D gene (6 bases). Germline assignment: CDR1 LGHNA and CDR2 YNFKEQ. This CDR3 comprises 13 residues. V lost 1 base, J lost 4 bases, and 6 bases lay in between. The CDR3 coding sequence is TGTGCCAGCAGCCAAGTAGCGGCAGATACGCAGTATTTT. This encodes CASSQVAADTQYF.

J is TRBJ1-5 and V is TRBV9; 8 positions agree with TRBD1. The CDR3 length is 16 residues. CDR1 SGDLS and CDR2 YYNGEE come from the germline V gene. J was trimmed by 5 bases and V by 0 bases; bases with no gene match: 7. The CDR3 sequence: CASSVEPDRVDQPQHF. The CDR3 bases are TGTGCCAGCAGCGTAGAGCCGGACAGGGTGGATCAGCCCCAGCATTTT.

This chain links TRBV7-9 with TRBJ2-1, with 9 positions matching TRBD2. The CDR3 spans 15 residues. The junction had 7 bases not matched to a gene; V was cut back by 7 bases and J by 3 bases. Germline CDR1 and CDR2: SEHNR and FQNEAQ (reference sequence). The CDR3 DNA is TGTGCCAGCAACTCGAGACTAGCGGACTACAATGAGCAGTTCTTC. Protein product: CASNSRLADYNEQFF.

CDR3 region: CSGGPADTGELFF. In DNA form, the CDR3 reads TGCAGCGGCGGGCCGGCGGACACCGGGGAGCTGTTTTTT. The chain combines TRBV29-1 with TRBJ2-2; weak D call: TRBD2 (5 bases). The V gene lost 7 bases and the J gene lost 3 bases, with 12 bases spanning the gap. Germline V CDR1 and CDR2: SQVTM, ANQGSEA. The CDR3 is 13 residues long.

This chain joins TRBV14 and TRBJ1-6, with D perhaps matching TRBD1 (6 bases). Germline V gives CDR1 SGHDN, CDR2 FVKESK. Trimming shortened V by 4 bases and J by 9 bases, and 10 bases separated the two germline ends. This CDR3 comprises 13 residues. In nucleotides, the CDR3 is TGTGCCAGCAGCCTGGACAGTTTTTCACCCCTCCACTTT. It is translated as CASSLDSFSPLHF.

CDR3 DNA sequence: TGCGCCAGCAACGAACTAGCGGGAGGAGATACGCAGTATTTT. It translates to CASNELAGGDTQYF. This chain uses TRBV4-1 with TRBJ2-3; 12 bases fit TRBD2. Per the germline V gene, CDR1 is MGHRA and CDR2 is YSYEKL. Trimming at V came to 7 bases and at J to 5 bases, leaving 4 bases not matched to a gene. The CDR3 runs to 14 residues.

The chain carries TRBV7-2 and TRBJ2-3; 11 nucleotides agree with TRBD2. V gave up 5 bases and J gave up 6 bases; unmatched junction bases: 4. Germline values: CDR1 SGHTA, CDR2 FQGNSA. This CDR3 has 14 residues. CDR3 loop: CASSQLAGADTQYF. CDR3 DNA sequence: TGTGCCAGCAGCCAACTAGCGGGAGCGGATACGCAGTATTTT. Supplemented by reference TRBV7-2 and TRBJ2-3, the full variable domain reads GAGVSQSPSNKVTEKGKDVELRCDPISGHTALYWYRQSLGQGLEFLIYFQGNSAPDKSGLPSDRFSAERTGGSVSTLTIQRTQQEDSAVYLCASSQLAGADTQYFGPGTRLTVL.

The table lists this clone with a count of one. This chain joins TRBV19 and TRBJ2-1, with TRBD1 matching 12 bases. J gave up 9 bases and V 2 bases, and 5 bases lay outside the gene matches. CDR3 length: 15 residues. CDR1 is LNHDA, CDR2 SQIVND, per germline (reference sequence). Here the CDR3 reads CASSIPGQGAREQFF. In nucleotides, the CDR3 is TGTGCCAGTAGTATACCGGGACAGGGGGCGCGTGAGCAGTTCTTC.

The rearrangement links TRBV4-2 to TRBJ2-7; 10 bases line up with TRBD1. The V segment lost 1 base and the J segment 5 bases; nucleotides outside the gene matches: 5. Germline CDR1 and CDR2: LGHNA and YNFKEQ. The CDR3 runs 15 residues. The CDR3 protein is CASSQGDRGFDEQYF. In nucleotides, the CDR3 is TGTGCCAGCAGCCAAGGGGACAGGGGCTTCGACGAGCAGTACTTC.

The chain has TRBV28 and TRBJ1-6; D not certain. CDR3 length: 13 amino acids. Germline lookup yields CDR1 MDHEN and CDR2 SYDVKM. Trimming cost V 10 bases and J 5 bases, with 12 bases left between them. DNA for the CDR3: TGTGCCACCACCGGGGTTCATAATTCACCCCTCCACTTT. It is translated as CATTGVHNSPLHF.

The V and J genes are TRBV7-2 and TRBJ1-2; D remains unclear. The CDR3 totals 17 residues. Germline CDR1 reads SGHTA; CDR2 reads FQGNSA. V lost 6 bases, J lost 4 bases, and 24 bases lay in between. The CDR3 spells CASSRTSESGSFYGYTF. The CDR3 DNA reads as TGTGCCAGCAGTCGCACCTCGGAGTCTGGGAGTTTCTATGGCTACACCTTC. The entire variable domain, with the rest obtained from reference TRBV7-2 and TRBJ1-2, is as follows: GAGVSQSPSNKVTEKGKDVELRCDPISGHTALYWYRQSLGQGLEFLIYFQGNSAPDKSGLPSDRFSAERTGGSVSTLTIQRTQQEDSAVYLCASSRTSESGSFYGYTFGSGTRLTVV.

The table lists this clone with a count of one. This chain uses TRBV6-5 with TRBJ2-1; D is perhaps TRBD1 (8 bases). CDR3 length: 13 residues. The V gene lost 2 bases and the J gene lost 11 bases, with 13 bases spanning the gap. The germline CDR1 and CDR2 sequences are MNHEY and SVGAGI. The CDR3 reads CASSYQQGGKQFF. CDR3 DNA: TGTGCCAGCAGTTACCAACAGGGGGGGAAGCAGTTCTTC.

The J gene is TRBJ1-2, the V gene TRBV7-9; 11 bases are a match to TRBD1. Losses at the gene ends were 5 bases for V and 7 bases for J; bases not matched to a gene: 6. The V gene's germline CDR1 is SEHNR and CDR2 FQNEAQ (reference sequence). The CDR3 totals 14 residues. The CDR3: CASSRTGGGSGYTF. The CDR3 coding sequence is TGTGCCAGCAGCCGGACAGGGGGCGGGAGTGGCTACACCTTC.

The rearrangement joins TRBV27 to TRBJ2-7; 7 bases are shared with TRBD1. Trimming took 7 bases from V and 3 from J; bases not matched to a gene: 9. This CDR3 has 14 residues. CDR1 is MNHEY and CDR2 is SMNVEV in the germline V gene (reference sequence). The DNA for the CDR3 is TGTGCCAGCACAAACCTGGACAGGAACTACGAGCAGTACTTC. Protein product: CASTNLDRNYEQYF.

This clone was seen a single time. The rearrangement uses TRBV7-9 and TRBJ1-1; 7 bases fit TRBD1. The V gene end was trimmed by 6 bases and the J gene end by 6 bases; junction bases not matched to a gene: 10. The CDR3 runs 14 residues. Germline V gene lookup returns CDR1 SEHNR and CDR2 FQNEAQ (reference sequence). The DNA of the CDR3 is TGTGCCAGCAGGAAATCACAGGGGTCGGCTGAAGCTTTCTTT. Amino acids: CASRKSQGSAEAFF.

The V call is TRBV10-3, the J call TRBJ1-1; TRBD1 aligns across 8 bases. V gave up 4 bases and J gave up 3 bases; unmatched junction bases: 16. Looked up from germline, CDR1 is ENHRY and CDR2 is SYGVKD. This CDR3 is built from 18 residues. DNA for the CDR3: TGTGCCATCAGTGGCTTACTGGAGGGAGGGACAGGCCACACTGAAGCTTTCTTT. Translating gives CAISGLLEGGTGHTEAFF.

This chain links TRBV6-5 with TRBJ2-3, with no clear D. The CDR3 consists of 14 residues. Germline V gene lookup returns CDR1 MNHEY and CDR2 SVGAGI. The V and J ends lost 6 bases and 10 bases respectively, with 20 bases between them. As DNA, the CDR3 is TGTGCCAGCAGCTCGCAGCCCTCCCTCCGGGCGCAGTATTTT. Its protein product is CASSSQPSLRAQYF.

The chain uses TRBV12-3 or TRBV12-4 and TRBJ2-7; TRBD2 agrees at 8 bases. This CDR3 region has 13 residues. The V and J ends lost 6 bases and 4 bases, in that order; junction bases with no gene match: 5. The CDR3 loop reads CASSGGLAYEQYF. The CDR3 region has the DNA TGTGCCAGCAGCGGAGGACTAGCTTACGAGCAGTACTTC.